One sample yielded the 19 T cell receptor beta chains listed below, sequenced in a study of tumor-infiltrating lymphocytes in localized non-small cell lung cancer. TCRdb keeps only in-frame clones here, not all; method: immunoSEQ multiplex PCR. The profile shows 7,000 to 8,500 clones, 60% to 85% of them singletons. Sequencing used uninvolved lung tissue not adjacent to the tumor. These receptors were obtained from a human donor with non-small cell lung cancer.

The chain has TRBV28 and TRBJ1-2; D not certain. CDR3 length equals 12 residues. Germline V gene sequence: CDR1 MDHEN, CDR2 SYDVKM. V was pared by 7 bases and J by 8 bases, with 14 bases between. CDR3 residues: CASTPRAGGYTF. CDR3 DNA: TGTGCCAGCACTCCCCGGGCGGGGGGCTACACCTTC.

The chain couples TRBV5-6 to TRBJ1-1, with unresolved D. This CDR3 contains 13 residues. Germline loops: CDR1 SGHDT, CDR2 YYEEEE. V gave up 2 bases and J gave up 1 base, with 6 bases separating them. In nucleotides, the CDR3 is TGTGCCAGCAGCTTCCTAGAGAACACTGAAGCTTTCTTT. Translating it yields CASSFLENTEAFF.

The chain is built from TRBV2 and TRBJ1-1; 10 bases fit TRBD1. CDR1 is SNHLY and CDR2 is FYNNEI in the germline V gene. The J segment lost 4 bases and the V segment lost 6 bases, leaving 5 bases of the junction unmatched. This CDR3 region has 14 residues. CDR3 DNA: TGTGCCAGCAGGGGACAGGGGCGCGGCACTGAAGCTTTCTTT. It encodes CASRGQGRGTEAFF.

The chain has TRBV6-1 and TRBJ1-1; TRBD1 might be the D (5 bases). V shed 4 bases and J shed 2 bases, with 26 bases lying between them. This CDR3 comprises 19 residues. CDR1 and CDR2 from the germline V gene are MNHNS and SASEGT. The CDR3 DNA is TGTGCCAGCAGTGGGGGGGAAGGACGGGCACTCCGAGGTAACACTGAAGCTTTCTTT. The encoded protein is CASSGGEGRALRGNTEAFF.

This chain links TRBV1 with TRBJ2-7. TRBV1 is a pseudogene. This CDR3 spans 17 amino acids. CDR3 residues: CTSSQDKFRRTYYEQYF. The CDR3 nucleotides are TGCACCAGCAGCCAAGATAAGTTTCGGAGGACATACTACGAGCAGTACTTC.

The chain recombines TRBV9 with TRBJ2-1; 11 bases agree with TRBD2. CDR1 is SGDLS, CDR2 YYNGEE, per germline. Germline trimming cut 0 bases from V and 8 bases from J; bases unmatched to any gene: 7. The CDR3 has 16 residues. The CDR3 region is CASSVEQASGRHEQFF. As DNA, the CDR3 is TGTGCCAGCAGCGTAGAACAGGCTAGCGGGAGGCATGAGCAGTTCTTC.

There are a few counts of this clone. J is TRBJ2-7 and V is TRBV14, with 9 bases fitting TRBD1. From germline, CDR1 is SGHDN and CDR2 FVKESK. This CDR3 is 14 amino acids long. The V and J ends lost 3 bases and 6 bases, in that order; junction bases with no gene match: 6. The CDR3 spells CASSHSGTGTEQYF. DNA of the CDR3: TGTGCCAGCAGCCACTCCGGGACAGGGACCGAGCAGTACTTC. The full variable domain, completed using reference TRBV14 and TRBJ2-7, is EAGVTQFPSHSVIEKGQTVTLRCDPISGHDNLYWYRRVMGKEIKFLLHFVKESKQDESGMPNNRFLAERTGGTYSTLKVQPAELEDSGVYFCASSHSGTGTEQYFGPGTRLTVT.

The V gene is TRBV2, the J gene TRBJ1-2; D unresolved. The length of the CDR3 is 15 residues. Trimming removed 7 bases from V and 0 bases from J, with 15 bases in between. Per the germline V gene, CDR1 is SNHLY and CDR2 is FYNNEI. The CDR3 spells CASNSPLEANYGYTF. As DNA, the CDR3 is TGTGCCAGCAACTCCCCCTTGGAGGCTAACTATGGCTACACCTTC.

J is TRBJ1-5 and V is TRBV27, with D maybe TRBD1 (6 bases). CDR3 length equals 16 residues. The V gene lost 1 base and the J gene lost 0 bases, with 10 bases spanning the gap. Germline CDR1 reads MNHEY; CDR2 reads SMNVEV (reference sequence). The CDR3 protein is CASSLLGTPSNQPQHF. The CDR3 DNA reads TGTGCCAGCAGTTTATTGGGGACACCTAGCAATCAGCCCCAGCATTTT.

The rearrangement uses TRBV9 and TRBJ2-2; TRBD2 aligns across 11 bases. The CDR3 is made up of 17 amino acids. J was trimmed by 5 bases and V by 0 bases; bases with no gene match: 6. Germline values: CDR1 SGDLS, CDR2 YYNGEE. DNA of the CDR3: TGTGCCAGCAGCGTAGAACTAGCGGGAGCGGTAACCGGGGAGCTGTTTTTT. This codes for CASSVELAGAVTGELFF.

The rearrangement joins TRBV5-6 to TRBJ2-7; 10 bases align to TRBD2. Germline-derived CDR1 and CDR2 are SGHDT and YYEEEE. After removal of 3 bases from V and 4 bases from J, the junction contained 1 base not matched to a gene. The CDR3 runs 13 residues. CDR3 coding DNA: TGTGCCAGCAGCTCTAGCGGGAGTTACGAGCAGTACTTC. Its protein is CASSSSGSYEQYF. Full variable domain (missing parts from reference TRBV5-6 and TRBJ2-7): DAGVTQSPTHLIKTRGQQVTLRCSPKSGHDTVSWYQQALGQGPQFIFQYYEEEERQRGNFPDRFSGHQFPNYSSELNVNALLLGDSALYLCASSSSGSYEQYFGPGTRLTVT.

The chain employs TRBV5-8 and TRBJ2-7; TRBD2 might be the D (6 bases). In germline, CDR1 is SGHTS, CDR2 YDEGEE. CDR3 size: 12 residues. Trimming left V 4 bases short and J 5 bases short, with 10 bases between. CDR3 amino acids: CASSKWRDEQYF. CDR3 nucleotides: TGTGCCAGCAGCAAATGGAGGGACGAGCAGTACTTC. The whole variable domain, remainder taken from reference TRBV5-8 and TRBJ2-7, is EAGVTQSPTHLIKTRGQQATLRCSPISGHTSVYWYQQALGLGLQFLLWYDEGEERNRGNFPPRFSGRQFPNYSSELNVNALELEDSALYLCASSKWRDEQYFGPGTRLTVT.

The rearrangement uses TRBV27 and TRBJ2-7; 8 bases match TRBD1. With V trimmed by 5 bases and J by 3 bases, 0 bases remained unmatched. The germline gives CDR1 MNHEY, CDR2 SMNVEV (reference sequence). The CDR3 extends over 12 amino acids. The DNA of the CDR3 is TGTGCCAGCAGTGGACAGGGCTACGAGCAGTACTTC. Its translation is CASSGQGYEQYF.

V gene TRBV5-6 combines with J gene TRBJ1-6; tentative D call: TRBD1 (6 bases). V was clipped by 0 bases and J by 9 bases, with 16 bases between them. The CDR3 is 16 residues long. Germline V gives CDR1 SGHDT, CDR2 YYEEEE. The CDR3 region has the DNA TGTGCCAGCAGCTTGGCCATCCCAGGGGACGTTTCACCCCTCCACTTT. Translated: CASSLAIPGDVSPLHF.

The rearrangement joins TRBV29-1 to TRBJ1-2, with D possibly TRBD1 on 6 matching bases. V was cut by 7 bases and J by 1 base, with 13 bases left in between. Germline assignment: CDR1 SQVTM and CDR2 ANQGSEA. The CDR3 length is 13 residues. The CDR3 DNA follows: TGCAGCGCCTCGGACAGTGATAACTATGGCTACACCTTC. Residues: CSASDSDNYGYTF. Combining the CDR3 with reference TRBV29-1 and TRBJ1-2 gives the whole variable domain SAVISQKPSRDICQRGTSLTIQCQVDSQVTMMFWYRQQPGQSLTLIATANQGSEATYESGFVIDKFPISRPNLTFSTLTVSNMSPEDSSIYLCSASDSDNYGYTFGSGTRLTVV.

This chain links TRBV7-9 with TRBJ1-1; no firm D call. The CDR3 length is 12 residues. Trimming stripped 4 bases from V and 7 bases from J, with 10 bases between. Per the germline V gene, CDR1 is SEHNR and CDR2 is FQNEAQ (reference sequence). The CDR3 region has the DNA TGTGCCAGCAGCTCGGTCGTGCTTGAAGCTTTCTTT. Translating gives CASSSVVLEAFF.

The chain employs TRBV27 and TRBJ2-1, with 8 bases fitting TRBD2. Unmatched junction bases numbered 2, after V lost 2 bases and J lost 5 bases. The CDR3 sequence is 14 residues long. The V gene's germline CDR1 is MNHEY and CDR2 SMNVEV (reference sequence). The CDR3 sequence is CASSLTSGNNEQFF. The CDR3 region has the DNA TGTGCCAGCAGTTTAACTAGCGGTAACAATGAGCAGTTCTTC.

This clone has just one count. J is TRBJ1-2 and V is TRBV6-5, with a weak D call TRBD1 (5 bases). V was trimmed by 2 bases and J by 6 bases, leaving 16 bases between them. Germline V gene lookup returns CDR1 MNHEY and CDR2 SVGAGI. The CDR3 length is 15 residues. CDR3 sequence (DNA): TGTGCCAGCAGTTACACGGGGGTGGGGGTCAATGGCTACACCTTC. Protein product: CASSYTGVGVNGYTF.

V is TRBV6-5 and J is TRBJ2-7, with a possible D match to TRBD2 (5 bases). Germline CDR1 reads MNHEY; CDR2 reads SVGAGI. CDR3 length: 14 residues. Deletions cut 2 bases from V and 3 bases from J, with 11 bases between. The CDR3 bases are TGTGCCAGCAGTTACGGATTAGCGCGCTACGAGCAGTACTTC. Translated: CASSYGLARYEQYF.